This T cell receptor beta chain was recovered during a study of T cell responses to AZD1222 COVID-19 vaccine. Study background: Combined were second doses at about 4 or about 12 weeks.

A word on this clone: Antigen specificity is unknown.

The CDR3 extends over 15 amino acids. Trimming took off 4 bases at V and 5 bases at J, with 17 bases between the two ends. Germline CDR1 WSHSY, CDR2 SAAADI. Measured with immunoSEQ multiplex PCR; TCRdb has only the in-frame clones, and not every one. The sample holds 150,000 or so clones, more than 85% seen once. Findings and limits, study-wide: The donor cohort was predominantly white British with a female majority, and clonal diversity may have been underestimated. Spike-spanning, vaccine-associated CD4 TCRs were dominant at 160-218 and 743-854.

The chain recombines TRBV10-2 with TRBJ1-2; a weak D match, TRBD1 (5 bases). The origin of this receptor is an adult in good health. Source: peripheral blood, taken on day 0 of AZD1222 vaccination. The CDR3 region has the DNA TGCGCCAGCAGTGCTTCGGGACTTCCGTTTTATGGCTACACCTTC. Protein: CASSASGLPFYGYTF.